The 27 T cell receptor beta chains below come from one sample, sequenced in a study of regulatory T cells in long-lasting Graves disease. Time point described: persistent/refractory GD, antithyroid drugs over 5 years with positive TRAb. PBMC RNA was the source of the TCR library. With iRepertoire HTBI primers and Arm-PCR of CDR3 regions, TCR beta libraries were built. Each CDR3 protein is one row after TCRdb ran MiXCR on the multiplex PCR reads. This repertoire shows 350,000 to 450,000 distinct CDR3 sequences, around 23% found once; its top ten account for about 29%. Material: peripheral blood mononuclear cells (PBMCs), obtained when the disease was refractory, from a patient treated with antithyroid drugs. These receptors all stem from a middle-aged woman with Graves disease.

In this sample, this clonotype turned up many times. The chain employs TRBV24-1 and TRBJ2-7, with 7 bases aligning to TRBD1. Germline CDR1 reads KGHDR; CDR2 reads SFDVKD. This CDR3 comprises 13 residues. V gave up 9 bases and J gave up 1 base; unmatched junction bases: 5. Written as DNA, the CDR3 is TGTGCCACCGCCCTGACAGGGTCCTACGAGCAGTACTTC. Its protein is CATALTGSYEQYF.

This clonotype was picked up many times. The genes are TRBV7-3 and TRBJ2-5, with 7 bases aligning to TRBD2. Germline CDR1 reads SGHTA; CDR2 reads FQGTGA. The CDR3 is made up of 14 amino acids. With 5 bases clipped from V and 0 bases from J, the junction kept 3 bases outside the gene matches. The CDR3, as DNA: TGTGCCAGCAGCCCGAGCGGGAACCAAGAGACCCAGTACTTC. Translating gives CASSPSGNQETQYF.

This clonotype came up a few times. The V call is TRBV7-2, the J call TRBJ2-5, with 12 bases identical to TRBD1. The CDR3 has 13 amino acids. The germline CDR1 and CDR2 sequences are SGHTA and FQGNSA. The trim removed 9 bases at V and 4 bases at J, leaving 3 bases unmatched. CDR3 amino acids: CASGTGGVETQYF. CDR3 sequence (DNA): TGTGCCAGTGGGACAGGGGGCGTAGAGACCCAGTACTTC.

The rearrangement links TRBV6-5 to TRBJ2-1; 7 nucleotides line up with TRBD1. V shed 0 bases, J shed 6 bases, and the junction held 8 bases outside the gene matches. Germline loops: CDR1 MNHEY, CDR2 SVGAGI. This CDR3 is built from 16 residues. CDR3 in DNA: TGTGCCAGCAGTTACTCACGCGACAGGGTATCCAATGAGCAGTTCTTC. Protein product: CASSYSRDRVSNEQFF.

The table lists this clonotype with many counts. The chain links TRBV12-3 or TRBV12-4 to TRBJ2-5; a weak D match, TRBD1 (6 bases). The germline V and J ends were trimmed by 1 base and 4 bases, with 7 bases remaining between them. This CDR3 is 13 amino acids long. The CDR3 DNA follows: TGTGCCAGCAGTTTAGACAGGGCAGAGACCCAGTACTTC. Translating it yields CASSLDRAETQYF.

There are a few counts of this clonotype. The genes are TRBV3-1 and TRBJ2-5; 10 bases line up with TRBD2. Germline V gene data show CDR1 as LGHDT and CDR2 as YNNKEL (reference sequence). The CDR3 length is 15 residues. V dropped 4 bases and J dropped 4; count of bases not matched to a gene: 6. The CDR3 sequence: CASSPGLALGETQYF. The CDR3, as DNA: TGTGCCAGCAGCCCGGGACTAGCGCTAGGAGAGACCCAGTACTTC.

This clonotype has a count of ten or more. V usage is TRBV7-8 and J usage is TRBJ2-7; D is uncertain. The CDR3 spans 14 residues. Germline lookup yields CDR1 SGHVS and CDR2 FQNEAQ. Trimming pared 2 bases from V and 0 bases from J, leaving 8 bases between. The CDR3 DNA is TGTGCCAGCAGCTTAAAGGAAACCTCCTACGAGCAGTACTTC. Translated, it gives CASSLKETSYEQYF.

The chain carries TRBV5-4 and TRBJ2-1, with TRBD1 matching 7 bases. The CDR3 has 15 amino acids. The germline gives CDR1 SGHNT, CDR2 YYREEE (reference sequence). The V gene end was trimmed by 2 bases and the J gene end by 4 bases; junction bases not matched to a gene: 6. CDR3 sequence (DNA): TGTGCCAGCAGCTTAGGTGGGACAGTTTACAATGAGCAGTTCTTC. Translated: CASSLGGTVYNEQFF.

This clonotype came up many times. V gene TRBV15 combines with J gene TRBJ2-4; perhaps D is TRBD1 or TRBD2 (6 bases each). Deletions cut 3 bases from V and 3 bases from J, with 12 bases between. CDR1 is LNHNV and CDR2 is YYDKDF in the germline V gene (reference sequence). CDR3 length equals 15 residues. The CDR3: CATSSPGEVKNIQYF. The DNA for the CDR3 is TGTGCCACCAGCAGCCCAGGGGAGGTCAAAAACATTCAGTACTTC.

This sequence joins TRBV19 and TRBJ2-7; 8 nucleotides line up with TRBD1. This CDR3 has 17 amino acids. Per germline, CDR1 LNHDA and CDR2 SQIVND (reference sequence). J was trimmed by 3 bases and V by 7 bases; bases with no gene match: 17. The CDR3 DNA is TGTGCCAGTACTCCGGGTCGGACAGGGAAGCCCAGCTACGAGCAGTACTTC. It specifies CASTPGRTGKPSYEQYF.

This clonotype was seen at least ten times. This chain uses TRBV12-3 or TRBV12-4 with TRBJ1-2; 7 bases agree with TRBD1. The CDR3 totals 14 residues. Germline trimming cut 6 bases from V and 7 bases from J; bases unmatched to any gene: 11. CDR3 in DNA: TGTGCCAGCAGCCCCGGGACAGACCTATCTGGCTACACCTTC. It is translated as CASSPGTDLSGYTF.

This clonotype was seen a handful of times. The CDR3: CASSYYRNTIYF. In nucleotides, the CDR3 is TGTGCCAGCAGTTACTATCGAAACACCATATATTTT. The chain is built from TRBV6-9 and TRBJ1-3; no clear D gene. The germline V gene has CDR1 MNHGY and CDR2 SVAAGI. V lost 3 bases and J 5 bases, leaving 5 bases between the germline ends. CDR3 size: 12 residues.

This clonotype was counted only a few times. The chain is built from TRBV12-3 or TRBV12-4 and TRBJ2-1; D not resolved. Trimming left V 3 bases short and J 8 bases short, with 11 bases between. The CDR3 runs 13 residues. CDR3 sequence reads: CASSLLLLYEQFF. For the CDR3, the DNA is TGTGCCAGCAGTTTGTTGTTGCTCTATGAGCAGTTCTTC.

This clonotype was counted between two and nine times. The CDR3 is CSATGAGPDQPQHF. In DNA, the CDR3 is TGCAGTGCTACCGGCGCAGGGCCCGATCAGCCCCAGCATTTT. This chain joins TRBV20-1 and TRBJ1-5; D perhaps matches TRBD1 (5 bases). V lost 4 bases and J 5 bases, leaving 15 bases between the germline ends. The germline V gene encodes CDR1 DFQATT and CDR2 SNEGSKA (reference sequence). This CDR3 comprises 14 residues.

This clonotype was seen only a few times. The CDR3 DNA follows: TGTGCCAGCAGCAGGTCCCTGAACACTGAAGCTTTCTTT. Its protein is CASSRSLNTEAFF. The chain uses TRBV11-2 and TRBJ1-1; D is unresolved. Trimming shortened V by 5 bases and J by 0 bases, and 7 bases separated the two germline ends. This CDR3 contains 13 residues. Germline loops: CDR1 SGHAT, CDR2 FQNNGV.

This clonotype has at least ten counts. The V gene is TRBV12-3 or TRBV12-4, the J gene TRBJ1-2; tentative D call: TRBD1 (5 bases). This CDR3 contains 15 residues. V was trimmed by 5 bases and J by 4 bases, leaving 17 bases between them. The CDR3, as DNA: TGTGCCAGCAGTGCCTCCGGGGGACGGAGCTATGGCTACACCTTC. As protein: CASSASGGRSYGYTF.

This sequence joins TRBV7-9 and TRBJ1-4; D gene ambiguous. V lost 3 bases and J 0 bases, leaving 8 bases between the germline ends. The CDR3 has 15 residues. CDR1 is SEHNR, CDR2 FQNEAQ, per germline (reference sequence). The CDR3 loop is CASSLGSATNEKLFF. The CDR3 nucleotides are TGTGCCAGCAGCTTGGGATCTGCAACTAATGAAAAACTGTTTTTT.

This clonotype was recorded many times. The J gene is TRBJ2-7, the V gene TRBV11-2, with TRBD1 as a possible D gene (6 bases). Germline CDR1 SGHAT, CDR2 FQNNGV. The CDR3 contains 16 residues. The germline V and J ends were trimmed by 1 base and 3 bases, with 16 bases remaining between them. The CDR3 nucleotides read TGTGCCAGCAGCTTAGTGAGGGACACAAGATACTACGAGCAGTACTTC. This gives the protein CASSLVRDTRYYEQYF.

The V gene is TRBV29-1, the J gene TRBJ1-1; possible D gene TRBD1, 6 bases. The length of the CDR3 is 13 residues. CDR1 SQVTM and CDR2 ANQGSEA come from the germline V gene. The V end lost 6 bases, the J end lost 2 bases, and 13 bases lay between the germline ends. The CDR3 DNA follows: TGCAGCGTGGGGGGACAAATTAACACTGAAGCTTTCTTT. It codes for CSVGGQINTEAFF.

The chain is built from TRBV2 and TRBJ1-2, with D possibly matching TRBD1 (5 bases). The V gene lost 7 bases and the J gene lost 6 bases, with 12 bases spanning the gap. This CDR3 is 12 amino acids long. Germline V CDR1 and CDR2: SNHLY, FYNNEI. As DNA, the CDR3 is TGTGCCAGCAAGTGGGGCGCGGATGGCTACACCTTC. This codes for CASKWGADGYTF.

Notes on this clonotype: This could be a read error, since a much larger clone is one nucleotide away. CDR3 sequence: CASSLAPAGRETQYF. The CDR3 coding sequence is TGTGCCAGCAGTCTGGCCCCAGCGGGTCGGGAGACCCAGTACTTC. This rearrangement joins TRBV6-2 or TRBV6-3 to TRBJ2-5, with D perhaps matching TRBD2 (6 bases). This CDR3 contains 15 residues. Germline CDR1 reads MNHEY; CDR2 reads SVGEGT. Trimming removed 5 bases from V and 5 bases from J, with 18 bases in between.

This clonotype was recorded a few times. The J gene is TRBJ1-1, the V gene TRBV19, with TRBD1 matching over 8 bases. The V gene end was trimmed by 8 bases and the J gene end by 4 bases; junction bases not matched to a gene: 9. In germline, CDR1 is LNHDA, CDR2 SQIVND (reference sequence). The CDR3 covers 14 residues. In nucleotides, the CDR3 is TGTGCCAGTCAGTGGGGGACAGGCACCACTGAAGCTTTCTTT. Residues: CASQWGTGTTEAFF.

Ten or more counts support this clonotype. This chain uses TRBV12-3 or TRBV12-4 with TRBJ2-2, with TRBD1 matching 11 bases. V lost 7 bases and J lost 5; bases outside the gene matches: 12. The CDR3 has 17 amino acids. CDR3 protein: CASKETFGTGGTGELFF. In DNA form, the CDR3 reads TGTGCCAGCAAGGAAACTTTCGGGACAGGGGGAACCGGGGAGCTGTTTTTT.

V usage is TRBV7-2 and J usage is TRBJ2-1; 12 nucleotides align to TRBD2. The CDR3 has 19 amino acids. Trimming at V came to 4 bases and at J to 3 bases, leaving 13 bases not matched to a gene. Germline values: CDR1 SGHTA, CDR2 FQGNSA. This chain's CDR3 is CASSSRTSGAPILYNEQFF. CDR3 DNA: TGTGCCAGCAGCTCTAGGACTAGCGGGGCTCCAATACTCTACAATGAGCAGTTCTTC. The whole variable domain, remainder taken from reference TRBV7-2 and TRBJ2-1, is GAGVSQSPSNKVTEKGKDVELRCDPISGHTALYWYRQSLGQGLEFLIYFQGNSAPDKSGLPSDRFSAERTGGSVSTLTIQRTQQEDSAVYLCASSSRTSGAPILYNEQFFGPGTRLTVL.

V and J are TRBV6-5 and TRBJ1-1; D is ambiguous. Germline CDR1 is MNHEY and CDR2 is SVGAGI. The CDR3 is 13 amino acids. The germline V and J ends were trimmed by 4 bases and 1 base, with 7 bases remaining between them. The CDR3 spells CASSSQQNTEAFF. CDR3 DNA: TGTGCCAGCAGTTCGCAGCAGAACACTGAAGCTTTCTTT.

This rearrangement joins TRBV4-1 to TRBJ1-5; TRBD1 aligns across 7 bases. Germline loops: CDR1 MGHRA, CDR2 YSYEKL. V was clipped by 5 bases and J by 4 bases; unmatched bases: 11. This CDR3 has 16 amino acids. The CDR3 nucleotides are TGCGCCAGCAGCTCGATTTCCAGGGGGTCTAATCAGCCCCAGCATTTT. Its translation: CASSSISRGSNQPQHF.

V usage is TRBV28 and J usage is TRBJ2-1, with TRBD2 matching over 8 bases. With 5 bases clipped from V and 8 bases from J, the junction kept 5 bases outside the gene matches. The germline V gene encodes CDR1 MDHEN and CDR2 SYDVKM. This CDR3 comprises 13 residues. The CDR3: CASSPGTSDEQFF. CDR3 sequence (DNA): TGTGCCAGCAGTCCCGGGACTAGTGATGAGCAGTTCTTC. Filled out from reference TRBV28 and TRBJ2-1, the complete variable domain reads DVKVTQSSRYLVKRTGEKVFLECVQDMDHENMFWYRQDPGLGLRLIYFSYDVKMKEKGDIPEGYSVSREKKERFSLILESASTNQTSMYLCASSPGTSDEQFFGPGTRLTVL.